Below, 14 T cell receptor beta chains from the same sample are listed, as sequenced in a study of blood T cell repertoires in COVID-19. The table came from immunoSEQ multiplex PCR; TCRdb's copy has only in-frame clones and leaves some out. Altogether just over 50,000 clones are present, about 82% being singletons, with the ten largest covering about 4%. Sequencing used peripheral blood. The receptors were sampled from a man aged 80 or over with active COVID-19.

The J gene is TRBJ2-7, the V gene TRBV11-1, with D possibly matching TRBD1 (5 bases). In germline, CDR1 is SGHAT, CDR2 FQDESV (reference sequence). The V gene lost 4 bases and the J gene lost 0 bases, with 7 bases spanning the gap. This CDR3 region has 13 residues. Here the CDR3 DNA reads TGTGCCAGCAGCTCCCAGGGCTCCTACGAGCAGTACTTC. Translated: CASSSQGSYEQYF.

The chain employs TRBV7-2 and TRBJ2-7, with 9 bases matching TRBD2. Germline V gene data show CDR1 as SGHTA and CDR2 as FQGNSA. The CDR3 consists of 15 residues. Trimming at V came to 4 bases and at J to 2 bases, leaving 6 bases not matched to a gene. The CDR3 DNA reads TGTGCCAGCAGCTCCCTAGCGGGATTGACCTACGAGCAGTACTTC. Translating gives CASSSLAGLTYEQYF.

The chain links TRBV24-1 to TRBJ1-3; the match to TRBD1 covers 12 bases. V lost 3 bases, J lost 2 bases, and 1 base stayed unmatched. This CDR3 is built from 16 residues. Germline CDR1 is KGHDR and CDR2 is SFDVKD. CDR3 coding DNA: TGTGCCACCAGTGATGGGACAGGGGGCACTGGAAACACCATATATTTT. Amino acid sequence: CATSDGTGGTGNTIYF.

J is TRBJ2-7 and V is TRBV10-3; 10 nucleotides align to TRBD1. Germline V CDR1 and CDR2: ENHRY, SYGVKD. CDR3 size: 14 residues. V trimming: 7 bases; J trimming: 4 bases; junction bases outside the gene matches: 7. Written as DNA, the CDR3 is TGTGCCATCACCTCGGGACAGGGGTTATACGAGCAGTACTTC. As protein: CAITSGQGLYEQYF.

The rearrangement uses TRBV19 and TRBJ2-7, with 7 bases matching TRBD1. The CDR3 runs 12 residues. Per germline, CDR1 LNHDA and CDR2 SQIVND (reference sequence). V dropped 4 bases and J dropped 6; count of bases not matched to a gene: 3. The CDR3 loop reads CASSTGGAEQYF. The CDR3 DNA sequence: TGTGCCAGTAGTACAGGGGGAGCCGAGCAGTACTTC.

The chain recombines TRBV18 with TRBJ2-7, with TRBD2 as a possible D gene (5 bases). V was clipped by 3 bases and J by 6 bases, with 15 bases between them. This CDR3 has 14 amino acids. Germline-derived CDR1 and CDR2 are KGHSH and LQKENI. The CDR3 protein is CASSPDSGTIEQYF. Here the CDR3 DNA reads TGTGCCAGCTCACCGGACTCTGGTACTATCGAGCAGTACTTC.

The chain is built from TRBV7-9 and TRBJ1-2, with 9 bases aligning to TRBD1. Trimming at V came to 3 bases and at J to 6 bases, leaving 2 bases not matched to a gene. This CDR3 is built from 13 residues. Per the germline V gene, CDR1 is SEHNR and CDR2 is FQNEAQ (reference sequence). CDR3 nucleotide sequence: TGTGCCAGCAGCTTGGGGACAGGGAATGGCTACACCTTC. The encoded protein is CASSLGTGNGYTF.

The chain recombines TRBV30 with TRBJ2-1, with a possible D match to TRBD2 (6 bases). V gave up 3 bases and J gave up 4 bases, with 7 bases separating them. The germline V gene encodes CDR1 GTSNPN and CDR2 SVGIG (reference sequence). The CDR3 is made up of 12 amino acids. As DNA, the CDR3 is TGTGCCTGGAGGCGGGGTTACAATGAGCAGTTCTTC. Amino acids: CAWRRGYNEQFF.

This clone has only a few counts. The rearrangement links TRBV9 to TRBJ2-3, with TRBD2 as a possible D gene (6 bases). In germline, CDR1 is SGDLS, CDR2 YYNGEE. The CDR3 is 16 residues long. The V end was cut by 2 bases, the J end by 1 base, with 14 bases between. The CDR3 DNA follows: TGTGCCAGCAGCGTCCATCCGGGAGAGCGCACAGATACGCAGTATTTT. Translated, it gives CASSVHPGERTDTQYF.

J is TRBJ2-7 and V is TRBV7-2, with TRBD2 identical over 12 bases. The junction had 6 bases not matched to a gene; V was cut back by 6 bases and J by 6 bases. The CDR3 covers 14 residues. Germline V CDR1 and CDR2: SGHTA, FQGNSA. CDR3 sequence reads: CASRLTSGRPEQYF. CDR3 DNA sequence: TGTGCCAGCAGACTCACTAGCGGGAGGCCCGAGCAGTACTTC.

The chain uses TRBV5-1 and TRBJ2-3; possible D gene TRBD2, 5 bases. Looked up from germline, CDR1 is SGHRS and CDR2 is YFSETQ. The CDR3 is made up of 14 amino acids. Trimming took 0 bases from V and 4 from J, leaving 9 bases between them. The CDR3 sequence is CASSLGTSSDTQYF. In nucleotides, the CDR3 is TGCGCCAGCAGCTTGGGAACTAGTTCAGATACGCAGTATTTT.

The chain uses TRBV18 and TRBJ2-5; 7 bases agree with TRBD1. The CDR3 is 17 residues long. Germline V gives CDR1 KGHSH, CDR2 LQKENI. After removal of 3 bases from V and 1 base from J, the junction contained 11 bases not matched to a gene. CDR3: CASSPRQTGHFQETQYF. CDR3 DNA sequence: TGTGCCAGCTCACCCCGTCAGACAGGGCACTTCCAAGAGACCCAGTACTTC. Full variable domain (missing parts from reference TRBV18 and TRBJ2-5): NAGVMQNPRHLVRRRGQEARLRCSPMKGHSHVYWYRQLPEEGLKFMVYLQKENIIDESGMPKERFSAEFPKEGPSILRIQQVVRGDSAAYFCASSPRQTGHFQETQYFGPGTRLLVL.

The gene calls are TRBV6-6 and TRBJ2-1, with 14 positions matching TRBD2. There are 16 residues in the CDR3. In germline, CDR1 is MNHNY, CDR2 SVGAGI (reference sequence). The trim removed 6 bases at V and 7 bases at J, leaving 8 bases unmatched. As DNA, the CDR3 is TGTGCCAGCAGGACGGGGACTAGCGGGAGTAGGAATGAGCAGTTCTTC. This sequence encodes CASRTGTSGSRNEQFF.

The rearrangement uses TRBV11-2 and TRBJ1-1; the match to TRBD1 covers 7 bases. Germline CDR1 is SGHAT and CDR2 is FQNNGV. J was trimmed by 1 base and V by 5 bases; bases with no gene match: 4. This CDR3 has 14 amino acids. The CDR3, as DNA: TGTGCCAGCAGCCGGACAGGTACGAACACTGAAGCTTTCTTT. Residues: CASSRTGTNTEAFF. Full variable domain (missing parts from reference TRBV11-2 and TRBJ1-1): EAGVAQSPRYKIIEKRQSVAFWCNPISGHATLYWYQQILGQGPKLLIQFQNNGVVDDSQLPKDRFSAERLKGVDSTLKIQPAKLEDSAVYLCASSRTGTNTEAFFGQGTRLTVV.